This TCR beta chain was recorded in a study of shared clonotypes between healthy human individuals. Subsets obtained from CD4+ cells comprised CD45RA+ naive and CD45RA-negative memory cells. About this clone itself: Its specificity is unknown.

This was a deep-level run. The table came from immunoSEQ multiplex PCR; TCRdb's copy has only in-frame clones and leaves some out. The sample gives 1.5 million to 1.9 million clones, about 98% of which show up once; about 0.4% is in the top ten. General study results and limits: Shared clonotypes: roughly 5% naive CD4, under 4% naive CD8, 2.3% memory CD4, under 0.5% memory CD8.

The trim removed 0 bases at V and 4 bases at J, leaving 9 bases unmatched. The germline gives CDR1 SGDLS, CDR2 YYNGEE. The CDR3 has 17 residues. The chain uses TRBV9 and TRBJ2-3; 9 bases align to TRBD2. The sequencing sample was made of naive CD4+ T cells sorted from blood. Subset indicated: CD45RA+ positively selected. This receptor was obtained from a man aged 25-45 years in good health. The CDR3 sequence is CASSVELAGEVADTQYF. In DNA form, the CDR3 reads TGTGCCAGCAGCGTAGAATTAGCGGGAGAGGTTGCAGATACGCAGTATTTT. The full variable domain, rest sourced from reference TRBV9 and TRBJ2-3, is DSGVTQTPKHLITATGQRVTLRCSPRSGDLSVYWYQQSLDQGLQFLIQYYNGEERAKGNILERFSAQQFPDLHSELNLSSLELGDSALYFCASSVELAGEVADTQYFGPGTRLTVL.